One sample yielded the 8 T cell receptor beta chains listed below, sequenced in a study of blood T cell repertoires in COVID-19. Measured with immunoSEQ multiplex PCR; TCRdb has only the in-frame clones, and not every one. This repertoire shows about 23,000 clones, around 86% found once; its top ten account for approximately 17%. The sample consisted of peripheral blood. These receptors came from a woman aged 80 or older with acute or convalescent COVID-19.

This chain joins TRBV5-4 and TRBJ1-4, with 11 bases identical to TRBD1. The germline V gene has CDR1 SGHNT and CDR2 YYREEE (reference sequence). The CDR3 loop spans 17 amino acids. Losses at the gene ends were 3 bases for V and 0 bases for J; bases not matched to a gene: 4. CDR3 sequence reads: CASSSGQGDPTNEKLFF. For the CDR3, the DNA is TGTGCCAGCAGCTCGGGACAGGGGGATCCAACTAATGAAAAACTGTTTTTT.

The chain is built from TRBV6-5 and TRBJ1-3; D gene ambiguous. The CDR3 totals 14 residues. Germline loops: CDR1 MNHEY, CDR2 SVGAGI. V was pared by 2 bases and J by 6 bases, with 11 bases between. CDR3 loop: CASSYTGRLNTIYF. CDR3 coding DNA: TGTGCCAGCAGTTACACGGGGAGGCTAAACACCATATATTTT.

This chain uses TRBV6-6 with TRBJ2-1, with 8 bases matching TRBD2. V lost 5 bases to trimming and J lost 4 bases; unmatched junction nucleotides: 13. CDR1 is MNHNY and CDR2 is SVGAGI in the germline V gene (reference sequence). The CDR3 loop spans 17 amino acids. The DNA for the CDR3 is TGTGCCAGCAGTCGCACACCCACCCGCGGGGGGTACAATGAGCAGTTCTTC. Translation: CASSRTPTRGGYNEQFF.

The chain joins TRBV5-1 to TRBJ1-3; TRBD1 matches 7 bases. From germline, CDR1 is SGHRS and CDR2 YFSETQ. There are 16 residues in the CDR3. Losses at the gene ends were 0 bases for V and 4 bases for J; bases not matched to a gene: 7. CDR3 sequence reads: CASSLGATGRGNTIYF. The CDR3 nucleotides are TGCGCCAGCAGCTTGGGAGCGACAGGGAGGGGAAACACCATATATTTT.

This clone has a handful of counts. The chain joins TRBV6-2 or TRBV6-3 to TRBJ2-7; D gene uncertain. From germline, CDR1 is MNHEY and CDR2 SVGEGT. CDR3 length: 14 amino acids. Trimming cost V 2 bases and J 2 bases, with 10 bases left between them. The CDR3 region has the DNA TGTGCCAGCAGTTACAACATGAAACCCTACGAGCAGTACTTC. This encodes CASSYNMKPYEQYF.

This clone has just one count. This chain uses TRBV11-3 with TRBJ2-1; 11 nucleotides agree with TRBD2. With V trimmed by 3 bases and J by 4 bases, 11 bases remained unmatched. Per germline, CDR1 SGHNT and CDR2 YENEEA. The CDR3 covers 18 residues. CDR3 sequence: CASSLASGGSGRYNEQFF. In nucleotides, the CDR3 is TGTGCCAGCAGCTTGGCTAGCGGGGGGTCGGGACGGTACAATGAGCAGTTCTTC.

This sequence joins TRBV24-1 and TRBJ1-1; 8 nucleotides agree with TRBD1. The germline V gene encodes CDR1 KGHDR and CDR2 SFDVKD. V shed 3 bases and J 10 bases; nucleotides not matched to a gene: 3. The length of the CDR3 is 12 residues. The CDR3 spells CATSDQTGVAFF. The CDR3 DNA reads TGTGCCACCAGTGATCAGACAGGGGTAGCTTTCTTT.

The rearrangement joins TRBV15 to TRBJ2-7, with a weak D call TRBD2 (6 bases). Trimming took off 6 bases at V and 6 bases at J, with 15 bases between the two ends. Germline CDR1 LNHNV, CDR2 YYDKDF (reference sequence). The CDR3 spans 13 residues. The CDR3: CATRAPGGFEQYF. The CDR3, as DNA: TGTGCCACCAGAGCCCCCGGAGGGTTCGAGCAGTACTTC.